Listed below are T cell receptor beta chains from one sample, sequenced in a study of CD8 T cells in ankylosing spondylitis. TCRdb fed the 5' RACE reads into MiXCR, producing one record per CDR3 protein. The table lists under 950,000 distinct CDR3 sequences, under 20% of them singletons, with around 19% in the top ten. Material for sequencing was blood, either unsorted or a sorted T cell fraction (not recorded which). The receptors stem from a male donor with ankylosing spondylitis. CDR3s include the opening cysteine and the closing phenylalanine or tryptophan.

v_gene | CDR3aa
TRBV7-2 | CASSLRVGRAYNEQFF
TRBV29-1 | CSVLLSPLGLAGHRRYF
TRBV5-1 | CASRWTVNTEAFF
TRBV10-3 | CAISESGMPSDEQFF
TRBV29-1 | CSAGQGSEKLFF
TRBV5-1 | CASSLEGSRNQPQHF
TRBV20-1 | CSASTGVESIAFLAKNIQYF
TRBV11-3 | CASSPLPGGKAGNTIYF
TRBV5-1 | CASRSSPGQGKETQYF
TRBV28 | CASRPPTGDEAFF
TRBV27 | CASSSRTGLAKNIQYF
TRBV24-1 | CATSVSGNQPQHF
TRBV5-5 | CASSFRDNTDTQYF
TRBV20-1 | CSATLHGLSGNTIYF
TRBV28 | CASRGWGDRGNEQYF
TRBV5-1 | CASSLQQGSYGYTF
TRBV5-1 | CASREDRGPYEQYF
TRBV5-1 | CASSSYDRDRNTEAFF
TRBV12-3/TRBV12-4 | CASSSTGTGVHSNQPQHF
TRBV20-1 | CSARDLGSYEQYF
TRBV5-8 | CASSPRQGSLEQYF
TRBV5-1 | CASSWGGIGANNEQFF
TRBV5-6 | CASSAGVGRYEQYF
TRBV3-1 | CASSPVREAQPQHF
TRBV5-1 | CASRNEWSYEQYF
TRBV7-9 | CASSLGRTTDTQYF
TRBV29-1 | CSVAGTSGAYDNEQFF
TRBV20-1 | CSATNRGGMNNEQFF
TRBV24-1 | CATSGASGSHEQFF
TRBV12-3/TRBV12-4 | CASSPFGDRIYEQYF
TRBV4-1 | CASSQDGGPGTEAFF
TRBV20-1 | CRSLAGGLDGELFF
TRBV5-1 | CASSSGQVNGGYTF
TRBV21-1 | CASSTRWGCNQPQHF
TRBV7-8 | CASSLRVRAGENEQFF
TRBV2 | CASRGQGLSGYTF
TRBV20-1 | CSASASGPSTDTQYF
TRBV24-1 | CATSDRGSSGANVLTF
TRBV28 | CASSYTHRGGTDTQYF
TRBV20-1 | CSARERESRNEQFF
TRBV7-8 | CASSRGVGETQYF
TRBV4-1 | CASSLGLAGGPPSYEQYF
TRBV12-5 | CASGFGSGINTEAFF
TRBV7-9 | CASSFGQGELETQYF
TRBV18 | CASSPPVDPDTQYF
TRBV20-1 | CSAPFTRGGYEQYF
TRBV12-3/TRBV12-4 | CASSLAGARGTGELFF
TRBV12-3/TRBV12-4 | CASTPGVAGFGEQYF
TRBV28 | CASSFSGNNQPQHF
TRBV20-1 | CSAREDSNTEAFF
TRBV7-3 | CASSPIPGLAGEDTQYF
TRBV7-2 | CASSLVWGVNTDTQYF
TRBV5-1 | CASSLSRTSGQETQYF